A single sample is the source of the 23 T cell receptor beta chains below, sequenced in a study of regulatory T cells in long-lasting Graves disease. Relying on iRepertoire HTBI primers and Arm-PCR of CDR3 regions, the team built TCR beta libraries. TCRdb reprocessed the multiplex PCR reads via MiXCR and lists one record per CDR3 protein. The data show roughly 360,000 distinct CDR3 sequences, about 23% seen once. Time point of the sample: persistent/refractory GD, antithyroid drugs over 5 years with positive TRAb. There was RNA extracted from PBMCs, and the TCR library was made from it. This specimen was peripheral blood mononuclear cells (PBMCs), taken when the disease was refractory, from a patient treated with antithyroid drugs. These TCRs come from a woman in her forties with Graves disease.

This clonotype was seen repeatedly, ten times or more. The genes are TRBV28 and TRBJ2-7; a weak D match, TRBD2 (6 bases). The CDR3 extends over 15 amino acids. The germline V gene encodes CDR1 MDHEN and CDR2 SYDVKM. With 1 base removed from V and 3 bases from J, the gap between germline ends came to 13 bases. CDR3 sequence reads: CASSLFRDFNYEQYF. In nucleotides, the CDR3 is TGTGCCAGCAGTTTATTTAGGGACTTCAACTACGAGCAGTACTTC.

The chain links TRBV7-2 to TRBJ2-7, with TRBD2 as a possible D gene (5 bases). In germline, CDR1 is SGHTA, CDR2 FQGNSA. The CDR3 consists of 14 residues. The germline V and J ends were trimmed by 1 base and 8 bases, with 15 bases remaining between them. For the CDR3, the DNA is TGTGCCAGCAGCTTAGGGTCTAGCCCTGGGAAGCAGTACTTC. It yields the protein CASSLGSSPGKQYF.

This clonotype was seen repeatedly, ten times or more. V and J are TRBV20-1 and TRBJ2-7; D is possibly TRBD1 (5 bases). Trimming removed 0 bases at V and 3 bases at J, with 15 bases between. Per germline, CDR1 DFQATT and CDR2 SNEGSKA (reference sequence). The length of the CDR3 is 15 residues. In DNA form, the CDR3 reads TGCAGTGCTAGAGACGCTAAACAGGCCCACTACGAGCAGTACTTC. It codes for CSARDAKQAHYEQYF.

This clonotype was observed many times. The DNA for the CDR3 is TGCAGTGCCCCGACTAGCGGGGTCTACGAGCAGTACTTC. This translates into CSAPTSGVYEQYF. V and J are TRBV20-1 and TRBJ2-7; TRBD2 aligns across 11 bases. After removal of 6 bases from V and 3 bases from J, the junction contained 4 bases not matched to a gene. The CDR3 covers 13 residues. The germline V gene has CDR1 DFQATT and CDR2 SNEGSKA (reference sequence).

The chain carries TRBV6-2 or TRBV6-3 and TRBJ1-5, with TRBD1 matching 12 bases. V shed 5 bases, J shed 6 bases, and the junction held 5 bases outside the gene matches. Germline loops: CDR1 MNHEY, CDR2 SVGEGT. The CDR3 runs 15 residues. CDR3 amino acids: CASSPGQGATQPQHF. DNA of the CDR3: TGTGCCAGCAGTCCGGGACAGGGGGCCACTCAGCCCCAGCATTTT.

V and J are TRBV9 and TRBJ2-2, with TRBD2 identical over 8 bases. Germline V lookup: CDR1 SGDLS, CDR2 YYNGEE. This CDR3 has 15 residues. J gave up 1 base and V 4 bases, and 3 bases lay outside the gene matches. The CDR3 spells CASSPLAGNTGELFF. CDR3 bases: TGTGCCAGCAGCCCGCTAGCGGGGAACACCGGGGAGCTGTTTTTT.

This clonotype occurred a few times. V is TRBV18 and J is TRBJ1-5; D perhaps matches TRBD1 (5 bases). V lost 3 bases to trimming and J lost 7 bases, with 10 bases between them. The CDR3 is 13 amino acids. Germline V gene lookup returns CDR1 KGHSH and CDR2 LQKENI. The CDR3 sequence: CASSPSGEQPQHF. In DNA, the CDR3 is TGTGCCAGCTCACCGTCGGGGGAACAGCCCCAGCATTTT.

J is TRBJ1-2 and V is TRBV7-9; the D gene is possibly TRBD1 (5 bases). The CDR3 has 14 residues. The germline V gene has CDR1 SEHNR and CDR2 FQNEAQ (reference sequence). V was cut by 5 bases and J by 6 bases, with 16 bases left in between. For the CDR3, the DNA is TGTGCCAGCAGCCCGCAGGGCAGAGCGAATGGCTACACCTTC. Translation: CASSPQGRANGYTF. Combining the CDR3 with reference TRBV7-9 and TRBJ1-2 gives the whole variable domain DTGVSQNPRHKITKRGQNVTFRCDPISEHNRLYWYRQTLGQGPEFLTYFQNEAQLEKSRLLSDRFSAERPKGSFSTLEIQRTEQGDSAMYLCASSPQGRANGYTFGSGTRLTVV.

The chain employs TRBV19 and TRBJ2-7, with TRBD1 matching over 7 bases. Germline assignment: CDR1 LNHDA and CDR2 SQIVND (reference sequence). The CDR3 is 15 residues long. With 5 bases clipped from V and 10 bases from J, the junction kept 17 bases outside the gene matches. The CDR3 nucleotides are TGTGCCAGTAGTCTGGGGACAGATCTTAACTTCCTACAGTACTTC. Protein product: CASSLGTDLNFLQYF.

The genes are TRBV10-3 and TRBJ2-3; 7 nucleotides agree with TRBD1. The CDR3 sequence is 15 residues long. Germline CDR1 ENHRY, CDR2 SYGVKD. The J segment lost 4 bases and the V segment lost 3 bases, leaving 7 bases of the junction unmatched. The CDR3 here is CAISDPPQGADTQYF. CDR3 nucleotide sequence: TGTGCCATCAGTGACCCCCCCCAGGGGGCAGATACGCAGTATTTT.

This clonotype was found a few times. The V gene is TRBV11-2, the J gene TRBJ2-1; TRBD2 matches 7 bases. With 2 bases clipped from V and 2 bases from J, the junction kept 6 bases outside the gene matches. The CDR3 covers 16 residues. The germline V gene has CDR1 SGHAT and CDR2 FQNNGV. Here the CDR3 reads CASSLSSGLAYNEQFF. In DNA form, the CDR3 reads TGTGCCAGCAGCTTATCCAGCGGACTAGCCTACAATGAGCAGTTCTTC.

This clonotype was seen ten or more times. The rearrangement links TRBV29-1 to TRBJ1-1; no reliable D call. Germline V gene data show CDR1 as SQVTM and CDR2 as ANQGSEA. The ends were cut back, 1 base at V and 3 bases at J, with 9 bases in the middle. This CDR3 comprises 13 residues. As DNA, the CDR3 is TGCAGCGTTGAAGGAGGGTTGCACACTGAAGCTTTCTTT. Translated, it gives CSVEGGLHTEAFF.

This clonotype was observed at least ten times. For the CDR3, the DNA is TGTGCCAGCAGGGCTACAGGAGTTTCTGCGGCTTTCTTT. As protein: CASRATGVSAAFF. V is TRBV7-2 and J is TRBJ1-1; maybe TRBD1 (5 bases). Germline CDR1 reads SGHTA; CDR2 reads FQGNSA. The CDR3 loop spans 13 amino acids. V gave up 6 bases and J gave up 11 bases, with 19 bases separating them. Drawing the rest from reference TRBV7-2 and TRBJ1-1, the complete variable domain is GAGVSQSPSNKVTEKGKDVELRCDPISGHTALYWYRQSLGQGLEFLIYFQGNSAPDKSGLPSDRFSAERTGGSVSTLTIQRTQQEDSAVYLCASRATGVSAAFFGQGTRLTVV.

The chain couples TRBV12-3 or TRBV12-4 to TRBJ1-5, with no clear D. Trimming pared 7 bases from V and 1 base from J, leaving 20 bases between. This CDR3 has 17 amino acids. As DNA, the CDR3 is TGTGCCAGCACCCCCGGGCTAGTTAAGAGAAGCAATCAGCCCCAGCATTTT. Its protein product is CASTPGLVKRSNQPQHF.

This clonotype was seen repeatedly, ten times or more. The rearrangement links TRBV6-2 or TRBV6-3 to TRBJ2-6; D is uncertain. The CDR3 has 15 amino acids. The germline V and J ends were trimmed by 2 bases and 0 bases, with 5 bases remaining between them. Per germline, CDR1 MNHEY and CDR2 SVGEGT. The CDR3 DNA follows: TGTGCCAGCAGTTACCTGGCCTCTGGGGCCAACGTCCTGACTTTC. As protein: CASSYLASGANVLTF.

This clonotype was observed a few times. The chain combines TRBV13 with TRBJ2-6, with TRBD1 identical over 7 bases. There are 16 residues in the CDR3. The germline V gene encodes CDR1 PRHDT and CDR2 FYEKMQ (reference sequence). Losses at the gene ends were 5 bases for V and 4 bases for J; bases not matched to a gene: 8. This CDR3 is CASSVTGWTGANVLTF. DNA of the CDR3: TGTGCCAGCAGCGTGACAGGGTGGACGGGGGCCAACGTCCTGACTTTC.

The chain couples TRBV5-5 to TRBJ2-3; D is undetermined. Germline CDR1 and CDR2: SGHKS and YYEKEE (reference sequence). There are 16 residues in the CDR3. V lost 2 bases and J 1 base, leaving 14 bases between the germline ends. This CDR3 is CASSLRRVEGTDTQYF. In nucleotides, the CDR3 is TGTGCCAGCAGCTTACGTCGAGTCGAGGGCACAGATACGCAGTATTTT.

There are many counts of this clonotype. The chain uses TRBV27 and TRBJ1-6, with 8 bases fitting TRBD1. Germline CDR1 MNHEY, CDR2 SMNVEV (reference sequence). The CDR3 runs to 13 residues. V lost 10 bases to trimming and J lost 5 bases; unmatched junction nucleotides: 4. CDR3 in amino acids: CATRTGNNSPLHF. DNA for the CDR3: TGTGCCACTCGGACAGGGAATAATTCACCCCTCCACTTT.

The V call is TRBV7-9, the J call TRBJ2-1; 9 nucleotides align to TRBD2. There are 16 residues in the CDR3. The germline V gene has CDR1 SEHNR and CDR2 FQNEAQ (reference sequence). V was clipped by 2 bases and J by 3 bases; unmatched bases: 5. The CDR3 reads CASSLISGSDYNEQFF. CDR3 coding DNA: TGTGCCAGCAGCTTAATTAGCGGGAGCGACTACAATGAGCAGTTCTTC.

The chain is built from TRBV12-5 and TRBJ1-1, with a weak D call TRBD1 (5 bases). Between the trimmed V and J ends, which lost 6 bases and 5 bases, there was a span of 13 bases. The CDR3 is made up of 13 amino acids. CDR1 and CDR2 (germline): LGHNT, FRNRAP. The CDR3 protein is CASGPPEGTEAFF. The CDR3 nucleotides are TGTGCTAGTGGCCCCCCCGAGGGGACTGAAGCTTTCTTT. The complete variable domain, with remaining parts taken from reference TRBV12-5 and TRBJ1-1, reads DARVTQTPRHKVTEMGQEVTMRCQPILGHNTVFWYRQTMMQGLELLAYFRNRAPLDDSGMPKDRFSAEMPDATLATLKIQPSEPRDSAVYFCASGPPEGTEAFFGQGTRLTVV.

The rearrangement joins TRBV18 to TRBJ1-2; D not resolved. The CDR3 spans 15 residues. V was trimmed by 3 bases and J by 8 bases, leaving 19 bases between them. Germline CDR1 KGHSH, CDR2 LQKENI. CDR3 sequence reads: CASSPDRVNRYGYTF. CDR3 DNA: TGTGCCAGCTCACCCGATCGAGTCAACCGGTACGGCTACACCTTC. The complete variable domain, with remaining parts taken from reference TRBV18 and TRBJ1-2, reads NAGVMQNPRHLVRRRGQEARLRCSPMKGHSHVYWYRQLPEEGLKFMVYLQKENIIDESGMPKERFSAEFPKEGPSILRIQQVVRGDSAAYFCASSPDRVNRYGYTFGSGTRLTVV.

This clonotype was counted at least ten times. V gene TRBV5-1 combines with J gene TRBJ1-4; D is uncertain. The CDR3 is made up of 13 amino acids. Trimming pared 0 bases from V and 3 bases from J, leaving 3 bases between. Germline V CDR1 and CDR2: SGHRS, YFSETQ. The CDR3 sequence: CASSLGANEKLFF. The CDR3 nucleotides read TGCGCCAGCAGCTTGGGGGCTAATGAAAAACTGTTTTTT.

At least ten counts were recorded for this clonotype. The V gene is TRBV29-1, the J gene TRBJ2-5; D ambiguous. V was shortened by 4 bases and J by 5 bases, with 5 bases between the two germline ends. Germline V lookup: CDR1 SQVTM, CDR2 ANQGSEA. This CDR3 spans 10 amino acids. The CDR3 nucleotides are TGCAGCGTTGCTCGGGAGACCCAGTACTTC. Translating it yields CSVARETQYF.